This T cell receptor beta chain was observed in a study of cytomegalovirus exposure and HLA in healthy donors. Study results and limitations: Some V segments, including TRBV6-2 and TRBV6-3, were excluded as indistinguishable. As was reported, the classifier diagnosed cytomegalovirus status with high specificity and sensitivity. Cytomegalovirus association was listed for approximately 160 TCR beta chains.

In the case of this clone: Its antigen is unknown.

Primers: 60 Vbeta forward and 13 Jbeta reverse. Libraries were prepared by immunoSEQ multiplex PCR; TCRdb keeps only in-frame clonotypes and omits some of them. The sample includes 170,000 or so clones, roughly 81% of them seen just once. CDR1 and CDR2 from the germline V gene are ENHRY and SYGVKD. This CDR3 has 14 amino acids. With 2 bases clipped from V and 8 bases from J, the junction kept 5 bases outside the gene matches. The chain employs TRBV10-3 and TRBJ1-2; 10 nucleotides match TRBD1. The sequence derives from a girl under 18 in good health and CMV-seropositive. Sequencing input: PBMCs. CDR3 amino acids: CAISERQGAEGYTF. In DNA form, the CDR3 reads TGTGCCATCAGTGAGCGACAGGGGGCGGAGGGCTACACCTTC.